This TCR beta chain was retrieved from a study of radiation and T cells in renal cell carcinoma. General study results and limits: Top tumor clonotypes rose in blood 2 weeks post-radiation, then contracted.

Sample time point: baseline pretreatment blood. Indicated treatment: 15 Gy SBRT to primary tumor, nephrectomy 4 weeks later. After SBRT, blood was collected at 2 and 4 weeks, plus baseline. The tumor was a clear cell renal cell carcinoma. Repertoires were generated with immunoSEQ multiplex PCR, while TCRdb's copy carries only in-frame clones and drops some. The sample comprises approximately 90,000 clones, 65% to 90% of which are singletons, and over 6% rests with the top ten. As to this clone: Its antigen remains unknown.

The CDR3 extends over 16 amino acids. Looked up from germline, CDR1 is SQVTM and CDR2 is ANQGSEA. Trimming removed 7 bases from V and 3 bases from J, with 23 bases in between. This specimen was blood, taken from a patient whose treatment included radiotherapy and nephrectomy. The sequence was collected from a man between 50 and 59 years old with renal cell carcinoma. V and J are TRBV29-1 and TRBJ2-3, with D perhaps TRBD1 or TRBD2 (7 bases each). This CDR3 is CSGWGGNRGPTDTQYF. CDR3 nucleotides: TGCAGCGGCTGGGGGGGCAACAGGGGACCGACAGATACGCAGTATTTT.